The 17 T cell receptor beta chains reported below all come from one sample, sequenced in a study of cytomegalovirus exposure and HLA in healthy donors. Vbeta (60) and Jbeta (13) primers were used in the PCR. Assay used: immunoSEQ multiplex PCR; TCRdb lists only in-frame clones, some missing. The table has under 200,000 clones, over 75% seen once. The sequenced material came from PBMCs. These receptors all stem from a man aged 55-75 years in good health and CMV-seronegative.

The chain joins TRBV7-9 to TRBJ1-1; D uncertain. Trimming removed 5 bases from V and 8 bases from J, with 12 bases in between. CDR1 and CDR2 from the germline V gene are SEHNR and FQNEAQ (reference sequence). The CDR3 loop spans 12 amino acids. The CDR3 bases are TGTGCCAGCAGCCTTCGACGGGAAGAAGCTTTCTTT. Its translation is CASSLRREEAFF.

The chain links TRBV29-1 to TRBJ1-1; 8 nucleotides align to TRBD1. The CDR3 spans 13 residues. Germline V CDR1 and CDR2: SQVTM, ANQGSEA. The J segment lost 0 bases and the V segment lost 6 bases, leaving 3 bases of the junction unmatched. DNA for the CDR3: TGCAGCGTGCAGGGGGCCATGAACACTGAAGCTTTCTTT. Translation: CSVQGAMNTEAFF.

The chain carries TRBV29-1 and TRBJ2-7; 10 bases agree with TRBD1. The CDR3 totals 13 residues. Germline V lookup: CDR1 SQVTM, CDR2 ANQGSEA. V lost 6 bases and J lost 6; bases outside the gene matches: 8. The chain's CDR3 is CSVRDRGFVEQYF. The CDR3, as DNA: TGCAGCGTGAGGGACAGGGGATTTGTCGAGCAGTACTTC.

This clone has more than one count but fewer than ten. The J gene is TRBJ2-5, the V gene TRBV15, with TRBD2 identical over 10 bases. Germline V gene sequence: CDR1 LNHNV, CDR2 YYDKDF (reference sequence). The CDR3 extends over 16 amino acids. V was pared by 0 bases and J by 5 bases, with 6 bases of the junction left unmatched. The CDR3 DNA reads as TGTGCCACCAGCAGAGATCGGGCTAGCGGGAGTGAGACCCAGTACTTC. Amino acid sequence: CATSRDRASGSETQYF.

The J gene is TRBJ2-7, the V gene TRBV27, with a weak D call TRBD1 (6 bases). Germline V gives CDR1 MNHEY, CDR2 SMNVEV (reference sequence). V lost 4 bases and J lost 6, with 13 bases in between. The CDR3 covers 13 residues. CDR3 amino acids: CASSSGVPFEQYF. The CDR3 DNA follows: TGTGCCAGCAGTTCAGGGGTTCCCTTCGAGCAGTACTTC.

The chain uses TRBV19 and TRBJ2-7; 9 bases map to TRBD1. The CDR3 contains 12 residues. Trimming cost V 9 bases and J 5 bases; bases outside gene matches: 5. The germline V gene has CDR1 LNHDA and CDR2 SQIVND (reference sequence). CDR3 DNA: TGTGCCAGCATGGACAGGGGTGACGAGCAGTACTTC. Translating it yields CASMDRGDEQYF. The full variable domain, in which reference TRBV19 and TRBJ2-7 provide the parts outside the CDR3, is DGGITQSPKYLFRKEGQNVTLSCEQNLNHDAMYWYRQDPGQGLRLIYYSQIVNDFQKGDIAEGYSVSREKKESFPLTVTSAQKNPTAFYLCASMDRGDEQYFGPGTRLTVT.

The V and J genes are TRBV7-9 and TRBJ2-7; 7 nucleotides line up with TRBD1. The J segment lost 0 bases and the V segment lost 1 base, leaving 9 bases of the junction unmatched. The CDR3 spans 17 residues. Germline lookup yields CDR1 SEHNR and CDR2 FQNEAQ (reference sequence). The CDR3 DNA follows: TGTGCCAGCAGCTTAGTCGTATCGGGACAGACCTCCTACGAGCAGTACTTC. Translated, it gives CASSLVVSGQTSYEQYF.

This clone has only one observation. This chain connects TRBV4-3 to TRBJ2-7, with 8 nucleotides matching TRBD2. This CDR3 spans 15 amino acids. Germline V gene sequence: CDR1 LGHNA, CDR2 YSLEER. V lost 1 base, J lost 3 bases, and 5 bases stayed unmatched. CDR3 protein: CASSQGSGSGYEQYF. CDR3 bases: TGCGCCAGCAGCCAAGGGAGCGGGAGTGGCTACGAGCAGTACTTC.

The rearrangement uses TRBV9 and TRBJ2-4; 7 bases map to TRBD1. V lost 4 bases to trimming and J lost 1 base; unmatched junction nucleotides: 8. CDR3 length: 16 residues. Germline-derived CDR1 and CDR2 are SGDLS and YYNGEE. As DNA, the CDR3 is TGTGCCAGCAGCCCTTGGACAGGCTCGGCCAAAAACATTCAGTACTTC. It translates to CASSPWTGSAKNIQYF.

J is TRBJ2-5 and V is TRBV10-1; 13 positions match TRBD2. Germline CDR1 is WNHNN and CDR2 is SYGVQD (reference sequence). With 7 bases clipped from V and 3 bases from J, the junction kept 5 bases outside the gene matches. CDR3 length equals 15 residues. In nucleotides, the CDR3 is TGCGCCAGCATCAACGGACTAGCGGGAGAAGAGACCCAGTACTTC. This encodes CASINGLAGEETQYF.

CDR3 sequence reads: CASTEGDRPNNEQFF. The CDR3 DNA follows: TGCGCCAGCACAGAGGGGGACAGACCCAACAATGAGCAGTTCTTC. J is TRBJ2-1 and V is TRBV23-1, with 7 bases fitting TRBD1. TRBV23-1 is recorded as an ORF, its role being uncertain. The CDR3 contains 15 residues. Trimming at V came to 7 bases and at J to 5 bases, leaving 11 bases not matched to a gene.

This clone was counted only a few times. V and J are TRBV12-5 and TRBJ1-1; D is uncertain. Trimming shortened V by 4 bases and J by 4 bases, and 4 bases separated the two germline ends. Germline CDR1 LGHNT, CDR2 FRNRAP. This CDR3 has 11 amino acids. The CDR3 DNA reads as TGTGCTAGTGGTTCGTTCACTGAAGCTTTCTTT. This gives the protein CASGSFTEAFF.

The V call is TRBV5-1, the J call TRBJ2-5; 8 bases agree with TRBD2. This CDR3 contains 16 residues. The ends lost 0 bases at V and 5 bases at J; junction bases unmatched: 9. Germline loops: CDR1 SGHRS, CDR2 YFSETQ. The CDR3 region has the DNA TGCGCCAGCAGCTTGGGTCTGGCGGGGGGCTTGGAGACCCAGTACTTC. This sequence encodes CASSLGLAGGLETQYF.

This clone has only one observation. This chain uses TRBV19 with TRBJ1-1; 9 bases are shared with TRBD1. This CDR3 has 15 residues. V lost 7 bases to trimming and J lost 7 bases; unmatched junction nucleotides: 13. The V gene's germline CDR1 is LNHDA and CDR2 SQIVND (reference sequence). CDR3 coding DNA: TGTGCCAGTAACACACAGGGGGCCAGAGGTCGTGAAGCTTTCTTT. This translates into CASNTQGARGREAFF.

The chain has TRBV2 and TRBJ2-7, with 9 bases identical to TRBD1. V was clipped by 5 bases and J by 3 bases; unmatched bases: 2. The germline gives CDR1 SNHLY, CDR2 FYNNEI. This CDR3 contains 13 residues. This chain's CDR3 is CASSRDRDYEQYF. The DNA for the CDR3 is TGTGCCAGCAGTCGGGACAGGGACTACGAGCAGTACTTC.

The chain uses TRBV5-1 and TRBJ2-3; D gene ambiguous. The germline gives CDR1 SGHRS, CDR2 YFSETQ. The CDR3 is made up of 14 amino acids. V shed 0 bases and J shed 6 bases, with 11 bases lying between them. CDR3 nucleotide sequence: TGCGCCAGCAGCTTGGGGGCGCGAACCGATACGCAGTATTTT. This codes for CASSLGARTDTQYF.

This clone was seen a handful of times. The rearrangement joins TRBV5-5 to TRBJ2-7; 10 bases are shared with TRBD1. Trimming cost V 3 bases and J 6 bases; bases outside gene matches: 0. The length of the CDR3 is 12 residues. Germline CDR1 SGHKS, CDR2 YYEKEE (reference sequence). The CDR3: CASSWTGGEQYF. In DNA, the CDR3 is TGTGCCAGCAGCTGGACAGGGGGCGAGCAGTACTTC. The variable domain in full, completed from reference TRBV5-5 and TRBJ2-7, reads DAGVTQSPTHLIKTRGQQVTLRCSPISGHKSVSWYQQVLGQGPQFIFQYYEKEERGRGNFPDRFSARQFPNYSSELNVNALLLGDSALYLCASSWTGGEQYFGPGTRLTVT.